The 26 T cell receptor beta chains in this list originate from one sample, sequenced in a study of CD8+CD57+ T cells in acquired aplastic anemia. TCR beta VDJ and CDR3 profiling used genomic DNA as template. Each CDR3 protein gets one entry after TCRdb re-called the reads with MiXCR. Here the sample spans some 180,000 distinct CDR3 sequences, around half being singletons. The sequencing input was sorted CD4+, CD8+, or CD8+CD57+ T cells (not recorded which) from PBMCs. The receptors here all came from a human donor in good health.

This clonotype has a count of ten or more. The chain employs TRBV2 and TRBJ1-1; D not certain. Trimming took 4 bases from V and 9 from J, leaving 15 bases between them. The CDR3 loop spans 13 amino acids. Germline V gives CDR1 SNHLY, CDR2 FYNNEI. CDR3 region: CASSGLATLKAFF. CDR3 sequence (DNA): TGTGCCAGCAGTGGTTTGGCAACCTTAAAAGCTTTCTTT.

This chain links TRBV29-1 with TRBJ2-3; D gene ambiguous. Germline CDR1 SQVTM, CDR2 ANQGSEA. V lost 0 bases, J lost 8 bases, and 6 bases lay in between. The CDR3 length is 11 residues. CDR3 sequence (DNA): TGCAGCGTTGAAGAGCTGGGTACGCAGTATTTT. Protein product: CSVEELGTQYF.

The chain joins TRBV20-1 to TRBJ2-7, with D possibly being TRBD1 (6 bases). V was shortened by 4 bases and J by 6 bases, with 10 bases between the two germline ends. CDR1 DFQATT and CDR2 SNEGSKA come from the germline V gene (reference sequence). The CDR3 is made up of 11 amino acids. The CDR3 protein is CSAKTGSEQYF. In DNA, the CDR3 is TGCAGTGCTAAAACAGGGAGCGAGCAGTACTTC.

The rearrangement links TRBV6-1 to TRBJ2-3, with D possibly matching TRBD1 (5 bases). CDR3 length: 14 residues. The germline V and J ends were trimmed by 6 bases and 4 bases, with 14 bases remaining between them. In germline, CDR1 is MNHNS, CDR2 SASEGT. CDR3 sequence (DNA): TGTGCCAGCAGCTTTGGACAACCCTCAGATACGCAGTATTTT. This codes for CASSFGQPSDTQYF.

J is TRBJ2-5 and V is TRBV24-1, with D hard to call. Germline CDR1 KGHDR, CDR2 SFDVKD. V was cut by 4 bases and J by 3 bases, with 5 bases left in between. The CDR3 contains 12 residues. Here the CDR3 reads CATSEGKETQYF. The CDR3 nucleotides read TGTGCCACCAGTGAGGGGAAAGAGACCCAGTACTTC.

The J gene is TRBJ2-7, the V gene TRBV10-3, with a tentative D call TRBD1 (6 bases). V was shortened by 2 bases and J by 4 bases, with 12 bases between the two germline ends. This CDR3 is built from 14 residues. Germline values: CDR1 ENHRY, CDR2 SYGVKD. This CDR3 reads CAISERDTAYEQYF. The DNA for the CDR3 is TGTGCCATCAGTGAGCGGGACACAGCTTACGAGCAGTACTTC.

This clonotype was seen ten or more times. The chain combines TRBV6-1 with TRBJ1-3; D possibly corresponds to TRBD1 (6 bases). V dropped 4 bases and J dropped 2 bases, with 9 bases sitting between them. This CDR3 has 14 amino acids. Per germline, CDR1 MNHNS and CDR2 SASEGT. CDR3 amino acids: CASSGTVTGNTIYF. DNA for the CDR3: TGTGCCAGCAGTGGGACAGTGACTGGAAACACCATATATTTT.

To note about this clonotype: A junction end diverges from the germline sequence, so it may reflect a read error. The rearrangement uses TRBV6-2 or TRBV6-3 and TRBJ1-2; possible D gene TRBD1, 5 bases. The CDR3 length is 16 residues. Germline CDR1 MNHEY, CDR2 SVGEGT. The CDR3 DNA reads as TGTGCCAGCAGTTACTTCTCGCGGGGCTCTAACTATGGCCACACCTTC. This codes for CASSYFSRGSNYGHTF.

This clonotype was seen many times. J is TRBJ1-5 and V is TRBV10-2, with no clear D. Trimming took off 0 bases at V and 5 bases at J, with 5 bases between the two ends. The CDR3 length is 13 residues. Germline V gene data show CDR1 as WSHSY and CDR2 as SAAADI. The DNA of the CDR3 is TGCGCCAGCAGTGAGTCGAGGGATCAGCCCCAGCATTTT. Translating it yields CASSESRDQPQHF.

V usage is TRBV4-1 and J usage is TRBJ2-1; 9 nucleotides agree with TRBD2. This CDR3 has 15 residues. The V gene's germline CDR1 is MGHRA and CDR2 YSYEKL. J was trimmed by 5 bases and V by 2 bases; bases with no gene match: 4. In nucleotides, the CDR3 is TGCGCCAGCAGCCAACTAGCGGGGACCAACAATGAGCAGTTCTTC. Residues: CASSQLAGTNNEQFF.

This clonotype occurred a few times. This chain joins TRBV7-9 and TRBJ2-5; TRBD1 might be the D (6 bases). In germline, CDR1 is SEHNR, CDR2 FQNEAQ (reference sequence). This CDR3 spans 13 amino acids. Between the trimmed V and J ends, which lost 10 bases and 5 bases, there was a span of 17 bases. The CDR3 sequence: CAILTGTLETQYF. The CDR3 coding sequence is TGTGCCATCTTAACCGGGACACTGGAGACCCAGTACTTC.

V usage is TRBV10-3 and J usage is TRBJ2-7; TRBD1 matches 8 bases. The germline CDR1 and CDR2 sequences are ENHRY and SYGVKD. CDR3 length: 15 amino acids. Trimming took 8 bases from V and 3 from J; bases not matched to a gene: 12. The CDR3 spells CAIQVGTGPIYEQYF. CDR3 in DNA: TGTGCCATCCAGGTGGGGACAGGCCCAATCTACGAGCAGTACTTC.

The chain carries TRBV20-1 and TRBJ2-7, with a possible D match to TRBD1 (7 bases). Looked up from germline, CDR1 is DFQATT and CDR2 is SNEGSKA (reference sequence). With 6 bases removed from V and 0 bases from J, the gap between germline ends came to 15 bases. The CDR3 runs to 14 residues. As DNA, the CDR3 is TGCAGTGCGGGAGGACAGGTGCTCTCCTACGAGCAGTACTTC. It specifies CSAGGQVLSYEQYF.

This clonotype was observed at least ten times. The chain recombines TRBV29-1 with TRBJ2-2; D is undetermined. CDR1 SQVTM and CDR2 ANQGSEA come from the germline V gene. The CDR3 runs to 12 residues. V was shortened by 7 bases and J by 6 bases, with 12 bases between the two germline ends. The CDR3 DNA follows: TGCAGCGCCTCCATGAAGGCCGGGGAGCTGTTTTTT. It is translated as CSASMKAGELFF.

The V call is TRBV7-3, the J call TRBJ2-1; TRBD2 matches at 10 bases. CDR1 and CDR2 from the germline V gene are SGHTA and FQGTGA. The CDR3 has 15 amino acids. V lost 6 bases to trimming and J lost 3 bases; unmatched junction nucleotides: 5. For the CDR3, the DNA is TGTGCCAGCAGGCGGACTAGCGGTCTCTACAATGAGCAGTTCTTC. It is translated as CASRRTSGLYNEQFF.

On this clonotype: The germline gene is not matched at one end of the junction; a read error may be the cause. The chain combines TRBV7-2 with TRBJ2-3; D is possibly TRBD2 (6 bases). CDR3 size: 14 residues. Germline loops: CDR1 SGHTA, CDR2 FQGNSA. The CDR3 protein is CASSLASLADTQYF. DNA for the CDR3: TGTGCCAGCAGCCTAGCGAGTTTGGCAGATACGCAGTATTTT.

This clonotype was recorded at least ten times. The chain has TRBV14 and TRBJ1-2, with D possibly matching TRBD1 (5 bases). Per the germline V gene, CDR1 is SGHDN and CDR2 is FVKESK. The CDR3 is 17 amino acids. The V gene lost 3 bases and the J gene lost 5 bases, with 22 bases spanning the gap. CDR3 sequence (DNA): TGTGCCAGCAGCCACCTAGACAGTCCCAAGAATAATTATGGCTACACCTTC. Translation gives CASSHLDSPKNNYGYTF. Full variable domain (rest looked up from reference TRBV14 and TRBJ1-2): EAGVTQFPSHSVIEKGQTVTLRCDPISGHDNLYWYRRVMGKEIKFLLHFVKESKQDESGMPNNRFLAERTGGTYSTLKVQPAELEDSGVYFCASSHLDSPKNNYGYTFGSGTRLTVV.

This clonotype was observed many times. For the CDR3, the DNA is TGCAGTGCTTTAACCGGGACTAGCGGGAGTACCGGCTACGAGCAGTACTTC. Protein: CSALTGTSGSTGYEQYF. V gene TRBV20-1 combines with J gene TRBJ2-7; TRBD2 matches at 14 bases. Trimming removed 5 bases from V and 3 bases from J; junction bases left unmatched: 12. The CDR3 sequence is 17 residues long. Germline lookup yields CDR1 DFQATT and CDR2 SNEGSKA (reference sequence).

The V and J genes are TRBV7-2 and TRBJ2-5; 8 bases are a match to TRBD2. The J call may be in error: the DNA end matches TRBJ2-7 better. Looked up from germline, CDR1 is SGHTA and CDR2 is FQGNSA. This CDR3 region has 16 residues. As DNA, the CDR3 is TGTGCCAGCGACCCCGGACTAGCCGTTTCCTCCTACGAGCAGTACTTC. This codes for CASDPGLAVSSYEQYF.

This clonotype was recorded a few times. DNA of the CDR3: TGCGCCAGCAGCGTCCCGGGACGCGAAGTAAGCGACTATGGCTACACCTTC. It is translated as CASSVPGREVSDYGYTF. The rearrangement links TRBV10-1 to TRBJ1-2; D is perhaps TRBD1 (5 bases). Germline loops: CDR1 WNHNN, CDR2 SYGVQD (reference sequence). Trimming pared 6 bases from V and 3 bases from J, leaving 23 bases between. CDR3 length equals 17 residues.

About this clonotype: The germline gene is not matched at one end of the junction; a read error may be the cause. CDR3 region: CASCLDRGDFEQYF. DNA of the CDR3: TGTGCCAGCTGCTTAGACAGGGGGGATTTCGAGCAGTACTTC. The chain links TRBV7-9 to TRBJ2-7, with 9 bases aligning to TRBD1. Germline V gene data show CDR1 as SEHNR and CDR2 as FQNEAQ (reference sequence). The CDR3 consists of 14 residues.

The table lists this clonotype with many counts. DNA for the CDR3: TGTGCCAGTAGTAGATTGATAGCCACTAGCACAGATACGCAGTATTTT. This gives the protein CASSRLIATSTDTQYF. The V and J genes are TRBV19 and TRBJ2-3; D gene ambiguous. From germline, CDR1 is LNHDA and CDR2 SQIVND (reference sequence). The V and J ends lost 4 bases and 0 bases respectively, with 14 bases between them. CDR3 length equals 16 residues.

This clonotype was recorded only once. The CDR3 loop reads CASSMRRPNQPQHF. The CDR3 DNA reads as TGTGCCAGTAGTATGCGACGGCCCAATCAGCCCCAGCATTTT. This chain links TRBV19 with TRBJ1-5; no clear D. V was cut by 3 bases and J by 3 bases, with 9 bases left in between. This CDR3 contains 14 residues. In germline, CDR1 is LNHDA, CDR2 SQIVND (reference sequence).

This clonotype was seen ten or more times. This rearrangement joins TRBV12-3 or TRBV12-4 to TRBJ2-2; no clear D gene. The CDR3 spans 13 residues. Trimming removed 6 bases at V and 4 bases at J, with 9 bases between. The CDR3 protein is CASRSTVTGELFF. In DNA form, the CDR3 reads TGTGCCAGCAGGTCCACGGTCACCGGGGAGCTGTTTTTT.

A remark on this clonotype: This may stem from a read error, because a much larger clone lies one nucleotide away. The chain carries TRBV20-1 and TRBJ2-7; the D gene is possibly TRBD1 (7 bases). Looked up from germline, CDR1 is DFQATT and CDR2 is SNEGSKA (reference sequence). The CDR3 is 14 residues long. The CDR3: CNAQGGGPRFEQYF. The DNA of the CDR3 is TGCAATGCGCAGGGGGGAGGACCACGATTCGAGCAGTACTTC.

A few counts support this clonotype. CDR3 nucleotide sequence: TGTGCCAGCAGCTCCAGGACTAGCGGGGTCAGCTCCTACGAGCAGTACTTC. Its protein is CASSSRTSGVSSYEQYF. V is TRBV3-1 and J is TRBJ2-7, with 12 bases matching TRBD2. The CDR3 has 17 residues. J lost 0 bases, V lost 5 bases, and 8 bases had no gene match. Germline CDR1 is LGHDT and CDR2 is YNNKEL (reference sequence).